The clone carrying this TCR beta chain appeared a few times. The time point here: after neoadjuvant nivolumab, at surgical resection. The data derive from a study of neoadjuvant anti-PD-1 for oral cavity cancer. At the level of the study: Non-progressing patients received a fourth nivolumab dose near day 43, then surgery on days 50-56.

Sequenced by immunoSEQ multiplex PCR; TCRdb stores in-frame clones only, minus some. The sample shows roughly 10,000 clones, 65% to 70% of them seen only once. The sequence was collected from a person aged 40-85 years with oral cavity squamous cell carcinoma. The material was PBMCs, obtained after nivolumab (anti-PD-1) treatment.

The CDR3 loop reads CASSGGLAGTYEQYF. For the CDR3, the DNA is TGTGCCAGCAGTGGGGGACTAGCGGGAACCTACGAGCAGTACTTC. This chain uses TRBV6-5 with TRBJ2-7; 13 positions agree with TRBD2. Trimming removed 5 bases from V and 2 bases from J; junction bases left unmatched: 3. CDR1 and CDR2 from the germline V gene are MNHEY and SVGAGI. The length of the CDR3 is 15 residues.